A single TCR beta chain is shown here with its context. The data originate from a study of patients and donors after allogeneic stem cell transplantation. MiXCR, run by TCRdb on the RT-PCR reads, gives a single entry per CDR3 protein. The repertoire has roughly 940,000 distinct CDR3 sequences, around 17% of them found once; the top ten carry around 6%. This CDR3 has 15 amino acids. Trimming pared 5 bases from V and 1 base from J, leaving 12 bases between. Germline CDR1 LGHDT, CDR2 YNNKEL (reference sequence). The sequencing input was blood, either unsorted or a sorted T cell fraction (not recorded which). This rearrangement joins TRBV3-1 to TRBJ1-5, with D possibly being TRBD1 (5 bases). The origin of this receptor is a human donor who was either an allogeneic HSCT recipient or a stem cell or donor lymphocyte infusion donor (not recorded which). It is not recorded whose cells these are; they may come from a transplant donor. The CDR3 reads CASSKGRRSNQPQHF. The CDR3 region has the DNA TGTGCCAGCAGCAAGGGACGACGGAGCAATCAGCCCCAGCATTTT.